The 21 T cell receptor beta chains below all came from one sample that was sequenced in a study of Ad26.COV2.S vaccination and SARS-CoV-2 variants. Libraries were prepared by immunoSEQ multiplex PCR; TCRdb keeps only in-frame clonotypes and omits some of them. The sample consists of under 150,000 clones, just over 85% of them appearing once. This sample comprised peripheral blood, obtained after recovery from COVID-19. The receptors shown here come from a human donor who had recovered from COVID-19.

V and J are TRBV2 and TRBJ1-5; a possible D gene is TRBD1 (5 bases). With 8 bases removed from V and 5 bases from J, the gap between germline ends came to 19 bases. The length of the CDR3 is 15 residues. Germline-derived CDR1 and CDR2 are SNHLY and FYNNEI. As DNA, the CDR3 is TGTGCCAGCCGGGGGAATGGGGTTCGGGATCAGCCCCAGCATTTT. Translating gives CASRGNGVRDQPQHF.

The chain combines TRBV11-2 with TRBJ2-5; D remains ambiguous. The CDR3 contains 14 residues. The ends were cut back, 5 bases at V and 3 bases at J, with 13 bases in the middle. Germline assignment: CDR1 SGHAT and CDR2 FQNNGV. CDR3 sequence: CASSPLEREETQYF. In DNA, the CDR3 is TGTGCCAGCAGCCCGCTCGAGCGCGAAGAGACCCAGTACTTC.

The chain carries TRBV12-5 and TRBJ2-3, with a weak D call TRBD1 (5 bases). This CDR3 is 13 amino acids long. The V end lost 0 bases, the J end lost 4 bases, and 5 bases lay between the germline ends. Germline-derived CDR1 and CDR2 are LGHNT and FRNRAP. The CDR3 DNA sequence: TGTGCTAGTGGTTTGGTACAGGCAGATACGCAGTATTTT. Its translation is CASGLVQADTQYF.

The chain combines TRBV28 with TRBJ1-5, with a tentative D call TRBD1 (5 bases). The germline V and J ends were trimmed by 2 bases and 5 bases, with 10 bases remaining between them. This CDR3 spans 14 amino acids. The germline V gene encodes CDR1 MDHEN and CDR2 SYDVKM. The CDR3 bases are TGTGCCAGCAGTTTACTAGGGGTCGATCAGCCCCAGCATTTT. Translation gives CASSLLGVDQPQHF. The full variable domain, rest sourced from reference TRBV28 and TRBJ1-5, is DVKVTQSSRYLVKRTGEKVFLECVQDMDHENMFWYRQDPGLGLRLIYFSYDVKMKEKGDIPEGYSVSREKKERFSLILESASTNQTSMYLCASSLLGVDQPQHFGDGTRLSIL.

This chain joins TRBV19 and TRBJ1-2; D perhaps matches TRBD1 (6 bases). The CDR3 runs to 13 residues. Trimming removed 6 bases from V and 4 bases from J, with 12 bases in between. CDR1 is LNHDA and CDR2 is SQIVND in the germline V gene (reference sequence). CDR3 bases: TGTGCCAGTAGCCCACAGGGCTTCTATGGCTACACCTTC. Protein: CASSPQGFYGYTF.

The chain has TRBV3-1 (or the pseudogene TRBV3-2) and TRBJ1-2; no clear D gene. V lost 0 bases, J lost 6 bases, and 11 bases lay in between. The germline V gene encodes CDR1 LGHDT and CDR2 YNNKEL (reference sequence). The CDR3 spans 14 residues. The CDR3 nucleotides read TGTGCCAGCAGCCAAGATGGCACTTCAAATGGCTACACCTTC. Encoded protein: CASSQDGTSNGYTF.

This CDR3 is CASSENLGGVAFF. The CDR3 coding sequence is TGTGCCAGCAGTGAAAATCTGGGGGGAGTGGCTTTCTTT. The chain joins TRBV2 to TRBJ1-1; D may be TRBD1 (5 bases). V lost 2 bases to trimming and J lost 11 bases, with 15 bases between them. Germline V gene data show CDR1 as SNHLY and CDR2 as FYNNEI. CDR3 length: 13 amino acids.

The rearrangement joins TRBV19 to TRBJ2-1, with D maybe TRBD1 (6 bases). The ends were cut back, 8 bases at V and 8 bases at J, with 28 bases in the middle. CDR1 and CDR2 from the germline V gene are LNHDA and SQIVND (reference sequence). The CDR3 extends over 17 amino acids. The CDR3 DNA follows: TGTGCCAGTCAGACACCTTACAGGGAATGTTATAGGGATGAGCAGTTCTTC. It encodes CASQTPYRECYRDEQFF.

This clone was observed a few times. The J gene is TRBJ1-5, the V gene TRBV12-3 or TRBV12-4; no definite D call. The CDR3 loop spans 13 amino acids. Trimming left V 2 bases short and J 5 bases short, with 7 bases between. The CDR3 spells CASSLLGYQPQHF. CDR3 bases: TGTGCCAGCAGTTTACTGGGCTATCAGCCCCAGCATTTT.

The CDR3 here is CAISESNGEQFF. The CDR3 nucleotides read TGTGCCATCAGTGAGTCAAACGGGGAGCAGTTCTTC. V is TRBV10-3 and J is TRBJ2-1; D ambiguous. V gave up 0 bases and J gave up 10 bases, with 7 bases separating them. The CDR3 totals 12 residues. Germline V CDR1 and CDR2: ENHRY, SYGVKD.

The CDR3 DNA follows: TGTGCCAGCAGCTACAGGCTAAACACTGAAGCTTTCTTT. It is translated as CASSYRLNTEAFF. The J gene is TRBJ1-1, the V gene TRBV5-4; D possibly corresponds to TRBD1 (5 bases). The CDR3 has 13 residues. CDR1 SGHNT and CDR2 YYREEE come from the germline V gene (reference sequence). V was cut by 3 bases and J by 2 bases, with 8 bases left in between.

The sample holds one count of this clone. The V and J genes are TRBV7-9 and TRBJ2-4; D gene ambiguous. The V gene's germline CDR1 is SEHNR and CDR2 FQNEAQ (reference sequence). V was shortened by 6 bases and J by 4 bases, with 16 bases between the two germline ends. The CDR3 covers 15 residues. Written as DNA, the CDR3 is TGTGCCAGCAGTCTTACCGGTGGTGGGAAAAACATTCAGTACTTC. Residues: CASSLTGGGKNIQYF.

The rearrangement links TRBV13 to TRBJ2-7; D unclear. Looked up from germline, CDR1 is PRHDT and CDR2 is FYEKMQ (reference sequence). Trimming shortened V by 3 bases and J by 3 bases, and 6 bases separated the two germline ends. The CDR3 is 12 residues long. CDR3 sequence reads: CASSFSHYEQYF. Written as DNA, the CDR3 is TGTGCCAGCAGCTTTTCCCACTACGAGCAGTACTTC.

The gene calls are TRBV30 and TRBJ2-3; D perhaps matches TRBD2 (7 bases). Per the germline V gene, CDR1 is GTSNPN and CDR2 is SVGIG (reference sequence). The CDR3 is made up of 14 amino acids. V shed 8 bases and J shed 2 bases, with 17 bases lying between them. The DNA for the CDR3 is TGTGCCGGGGCCGGAGGGGGGGTCACAGATACGCAGTATTTT. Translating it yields CAGAGGGVTDTQYF.

The CDR3 is CASSLSLQETQYF. The CDR3 DNA reads TGTGCCAGCAGCTTAAGCTTGCAAGAGACCCAGTACTTC. This chain joins TRBV11-2 and TRBJ2-5; D call uncertain. Germline V gene lookup returns CDR1 SGHAT and CDR2 FQNNGV. The V end was cut by 2 bases, the J end by 2 bases, with 6 bases between. The CDR3 contains 13 residues.

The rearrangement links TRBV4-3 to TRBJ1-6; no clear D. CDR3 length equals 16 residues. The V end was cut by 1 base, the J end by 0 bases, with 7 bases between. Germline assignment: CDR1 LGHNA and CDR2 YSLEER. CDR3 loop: CASSQAASSYNSPLHF. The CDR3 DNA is TGCGCCAGCAGCCAAGCAGCTAGCTCCTATAATTCACCCCTCCACTTT.

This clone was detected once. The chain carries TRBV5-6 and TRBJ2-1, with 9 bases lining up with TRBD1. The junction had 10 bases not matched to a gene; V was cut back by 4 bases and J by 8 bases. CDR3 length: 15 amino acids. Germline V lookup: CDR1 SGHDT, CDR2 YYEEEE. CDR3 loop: CASSRVTGGIDEQFF. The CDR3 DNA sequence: TGTGCCAGCAGCAGGGTAACAGGGGGCATCGATGAGCAGTTCTTC.

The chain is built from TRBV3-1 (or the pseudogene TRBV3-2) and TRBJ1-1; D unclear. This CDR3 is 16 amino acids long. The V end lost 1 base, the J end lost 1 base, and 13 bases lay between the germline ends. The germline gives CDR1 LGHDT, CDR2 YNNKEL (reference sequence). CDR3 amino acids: CASSQGLSSGNTEAFF. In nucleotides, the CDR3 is TGTGCCAGCAGCCAAGGGTTATCGTCCGGGAACACTGAAGCTTTCTTT.

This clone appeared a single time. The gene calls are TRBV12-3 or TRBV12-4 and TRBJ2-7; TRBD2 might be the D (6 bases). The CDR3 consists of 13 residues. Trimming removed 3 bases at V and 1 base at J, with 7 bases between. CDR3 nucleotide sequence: TGTGCCAGCAGTTTTAGCGGTTCCTACGAGCAGTACTTC. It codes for CASSFSGSYEQYF.

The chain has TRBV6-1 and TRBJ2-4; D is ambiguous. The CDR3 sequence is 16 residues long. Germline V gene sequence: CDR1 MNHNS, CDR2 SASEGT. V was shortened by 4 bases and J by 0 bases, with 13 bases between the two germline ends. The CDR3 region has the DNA TGTGCCAGCAGTGTCGAGCACTTACTAGCCAAAAACATTCAGTACTTC. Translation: CASSVEHLLAKNIQYF.

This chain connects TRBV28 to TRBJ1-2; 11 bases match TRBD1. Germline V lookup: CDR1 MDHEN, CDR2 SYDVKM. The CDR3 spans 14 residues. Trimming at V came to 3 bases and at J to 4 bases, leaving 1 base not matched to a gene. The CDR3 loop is CASSLDRGLYGYTF. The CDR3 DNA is TGTGCCAGCAGTTTGGACAGGGGGCTCTATGGCTACACCTTC.